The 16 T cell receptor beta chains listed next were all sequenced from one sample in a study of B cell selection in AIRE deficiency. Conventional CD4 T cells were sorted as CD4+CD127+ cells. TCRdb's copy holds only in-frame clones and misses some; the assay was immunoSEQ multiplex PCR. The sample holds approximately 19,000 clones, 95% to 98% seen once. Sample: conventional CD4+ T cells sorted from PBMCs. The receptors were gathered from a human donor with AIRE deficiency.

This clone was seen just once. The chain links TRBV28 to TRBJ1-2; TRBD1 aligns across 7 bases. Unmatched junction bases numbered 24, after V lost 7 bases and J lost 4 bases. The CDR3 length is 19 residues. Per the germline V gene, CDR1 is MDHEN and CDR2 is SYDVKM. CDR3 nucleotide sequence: TGTGCCAGCACTCCTGTCCAGGGGGGACACCCACTTAATTTCTATGGCTACACCTTC. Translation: CASTPVQGGHPLNFYGYTF.

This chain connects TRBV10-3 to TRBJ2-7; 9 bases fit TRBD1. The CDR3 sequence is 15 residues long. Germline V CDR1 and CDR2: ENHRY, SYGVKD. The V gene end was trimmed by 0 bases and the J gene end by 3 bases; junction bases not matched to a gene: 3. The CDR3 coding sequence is TGTGCCATCAGTGAGTCAGGGGACAGGGTCTACGAGCAGTACTTC. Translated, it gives CAISESGDRVYEQYF.

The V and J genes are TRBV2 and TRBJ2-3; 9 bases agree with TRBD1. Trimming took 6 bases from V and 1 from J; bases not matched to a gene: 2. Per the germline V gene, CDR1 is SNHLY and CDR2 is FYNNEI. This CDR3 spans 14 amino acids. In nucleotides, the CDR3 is TGTGCCAGCAGCGGGGACAGGGGCACAGATACGCAGTATTTT. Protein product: CASSGDRGTDTQYF.

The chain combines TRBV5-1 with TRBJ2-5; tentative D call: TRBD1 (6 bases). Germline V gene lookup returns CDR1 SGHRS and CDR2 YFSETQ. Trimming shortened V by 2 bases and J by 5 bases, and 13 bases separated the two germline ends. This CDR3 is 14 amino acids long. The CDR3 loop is CASSFLGARETQYF. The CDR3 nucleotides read TGCGCCAGCAGCTTTTTGGGGGCGCGGGAGACCCAGTACTTC.

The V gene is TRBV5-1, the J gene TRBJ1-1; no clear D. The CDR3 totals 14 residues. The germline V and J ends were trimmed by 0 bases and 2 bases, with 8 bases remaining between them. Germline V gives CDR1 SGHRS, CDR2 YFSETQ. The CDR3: CASSLGAVNTEAFF. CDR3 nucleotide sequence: TGCGCCAGCAGCTTGGGGGCGGTAAACACTGAAGCTTTCTTT.

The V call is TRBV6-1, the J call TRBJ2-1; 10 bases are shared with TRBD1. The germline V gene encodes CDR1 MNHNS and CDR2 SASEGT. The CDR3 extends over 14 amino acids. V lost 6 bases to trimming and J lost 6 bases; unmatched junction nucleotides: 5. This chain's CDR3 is CASSDRTGGNEQFF. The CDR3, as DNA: TGTGCCAGCAGCGATCGGACAGGGGGCAATGAGCAGTTCTTC.

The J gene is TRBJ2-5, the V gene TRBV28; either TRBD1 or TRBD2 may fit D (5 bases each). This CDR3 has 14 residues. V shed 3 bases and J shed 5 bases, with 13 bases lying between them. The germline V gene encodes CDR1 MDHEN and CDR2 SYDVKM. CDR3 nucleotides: TGTGCCAGCAGTTTTCCCGGGACCCGGGAGACCCAGTACTTC. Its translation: CASSFPGTRETQYF.

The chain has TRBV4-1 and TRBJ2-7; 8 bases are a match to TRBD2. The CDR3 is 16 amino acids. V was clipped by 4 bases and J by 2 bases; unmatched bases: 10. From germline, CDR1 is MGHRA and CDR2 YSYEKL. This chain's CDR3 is CASSLNSGTSPYEQYF. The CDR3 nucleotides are TGCGCCAGCAGCCTAAATTCCGGGACTAGTCCCTACGAGCAGTACTTC.

CDR3 DNA: TGCGCCAGCAGCTTGGGGGCGGGAGGTTATGAAGCTTTCTTT. It translates to CASSLGAGGYEAFF. This rearrangement joins TRBV5-1 to TRBJ1-1; no firm D call. This CDR3 spans 14 amino acids. Germline lookup yields CDR1 SGHRS and CDR2 YFSETQ. Deletions cut 0 bases from V and 7 bases from J, with 13 bases between.

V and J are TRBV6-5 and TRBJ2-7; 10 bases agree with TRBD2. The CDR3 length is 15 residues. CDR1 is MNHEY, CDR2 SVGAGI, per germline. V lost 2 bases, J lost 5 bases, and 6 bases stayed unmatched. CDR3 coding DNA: TGTGCCAGCAGTTACAGAGCGGGAGGGCCGGACGAGCAGTACTTC. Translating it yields CASSYRAGGPDEQYF.

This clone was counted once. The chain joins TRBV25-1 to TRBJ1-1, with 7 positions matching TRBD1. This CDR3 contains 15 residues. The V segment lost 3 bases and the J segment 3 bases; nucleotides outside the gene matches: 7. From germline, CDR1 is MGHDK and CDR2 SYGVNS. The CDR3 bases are TGTGCCAGCAGTGACCCTAGGACAGGAGACACTGAAGCTTTCTTT. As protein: CASSDPRTGDTEAFF.

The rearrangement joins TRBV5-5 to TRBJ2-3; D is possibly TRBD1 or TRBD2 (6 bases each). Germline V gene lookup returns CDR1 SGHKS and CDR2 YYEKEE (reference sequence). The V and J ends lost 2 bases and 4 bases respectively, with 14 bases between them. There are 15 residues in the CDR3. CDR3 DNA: TGTGCCAGCAGCTTAATCTCGGGGGCGGCAGATACGCAGTATTTT. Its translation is CASSLISGAADTQYF.

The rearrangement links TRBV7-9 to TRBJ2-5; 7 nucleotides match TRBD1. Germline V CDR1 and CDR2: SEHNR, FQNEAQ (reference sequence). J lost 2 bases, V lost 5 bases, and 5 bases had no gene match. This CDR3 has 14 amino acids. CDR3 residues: CASSVQGWQETQYF. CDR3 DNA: TGTGCCAGCAGCGTACAGGGGTGGCAAGAGACCCAGTACTTC.

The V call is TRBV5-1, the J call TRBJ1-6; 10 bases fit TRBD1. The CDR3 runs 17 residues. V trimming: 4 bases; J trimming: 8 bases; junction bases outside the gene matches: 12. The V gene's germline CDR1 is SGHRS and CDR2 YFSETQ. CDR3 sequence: CASSALDRGKVYSPLHF. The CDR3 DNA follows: TGCGCCAGCAGCGCCCTGGACAGGGGGAAAGTTTATTCACCCCTCCACTTT.

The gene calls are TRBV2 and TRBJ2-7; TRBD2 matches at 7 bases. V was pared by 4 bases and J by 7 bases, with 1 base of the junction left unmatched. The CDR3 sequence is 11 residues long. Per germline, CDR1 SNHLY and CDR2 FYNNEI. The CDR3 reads CASSGEGEQYF. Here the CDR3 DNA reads TGTGCCAGCAGTGGGGAGGGGGAGCAGTACTTC. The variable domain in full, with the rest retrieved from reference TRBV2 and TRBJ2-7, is EPEVTQTPSHQVTQMGQEVILRCVPISNHLYFYWYRQILGQKVEFLVSFYNNEISEKSEIFDDQFSVERPDGSNFTLKIRSTKLEDSAMYFCASSGEGEQYFGPGTRLTVT.

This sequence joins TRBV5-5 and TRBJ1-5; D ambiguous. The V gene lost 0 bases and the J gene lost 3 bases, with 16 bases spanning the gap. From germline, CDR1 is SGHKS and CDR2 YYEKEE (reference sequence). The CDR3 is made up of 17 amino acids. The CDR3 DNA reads TGTGCCAGCAGCTTGGATCTCGCAGGAGCCTTCAATCAGCCCCAGCATTTT. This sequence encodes CASSLDLAGAFNQPQHF.